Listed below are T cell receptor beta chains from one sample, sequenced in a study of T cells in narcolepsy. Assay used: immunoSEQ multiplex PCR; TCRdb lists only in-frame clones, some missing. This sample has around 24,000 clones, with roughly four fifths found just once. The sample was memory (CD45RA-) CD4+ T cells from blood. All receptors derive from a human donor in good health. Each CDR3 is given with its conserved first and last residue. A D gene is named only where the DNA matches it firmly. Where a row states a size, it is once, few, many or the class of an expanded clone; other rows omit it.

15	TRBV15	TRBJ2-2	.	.	CATRAAPPNTGELFF	TGTGCCACCAGGGCCGCACCACCGAACACCGGGGAGCTGTTTTTT
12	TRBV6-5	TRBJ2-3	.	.	CASSALSDTQYF	TGTGCCAGCAGTGCCCTTTCAGATACGCAGTATTTT
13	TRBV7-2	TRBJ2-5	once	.	CASSLPQGQTQYF	TGTGCCAGCAGCTTACCGCAGGGACAGACCCAGTACTTC
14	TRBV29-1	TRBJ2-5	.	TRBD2	CSVASGGYQETQYF	TGCAGCGTCGCTAGCGGGGGTTATCAAGAGACCCAGTACTTC
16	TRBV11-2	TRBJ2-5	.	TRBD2	CASSLDRTSRQETQYF	TGTGCCAGCAGCTTAGATCGGACTAGCCGACAAGAGACCCAGTACTTC
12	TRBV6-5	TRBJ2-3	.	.	CASSSPGGTQYF	TGTGCCAGCAGTTCCCCAGGAGGGACGCAGTATTTT
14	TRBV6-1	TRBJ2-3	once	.	CASRLTGRGDTQYF	TGTGCCAGCAGGCTGACAGGTCGAGGAGATACGCAGTATTTT
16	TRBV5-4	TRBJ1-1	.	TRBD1	CASSTRRTGGDTEAFF	TGTGCCAGCAGCACCCGAAGGACAGGGGGCGACACTGAAGCTTTCTTT
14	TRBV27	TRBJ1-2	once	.	CASSSAGNPYGYTF	TGTGCCAGCAGTTCCGCCGGCAACCCCTATGGCTACACCTTC
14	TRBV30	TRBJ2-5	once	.	CAWSVQSAGETQYF	TGTGCCTGGAGTGTACAGTCAGCAGGGGAGACCCAGTACTTC
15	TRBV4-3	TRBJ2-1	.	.	CASSQGRGSGNEQFF	TGCGCCAGCAGCCAAGGCCGGGGTTCGGGCAATGAGCAGTTCTTC
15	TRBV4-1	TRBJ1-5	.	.	CASSQDPGHNQPQHF	TGCGCCAGCAGCCAAGACCCAGGGCACAATCAGCCCCAGCATTTT
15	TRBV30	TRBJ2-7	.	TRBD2	CAWSGPRGGTYEQYF	TGTGCCTGGAGTGGCCCCCGCGGGGGAACCTACGAGCAGTACTTC
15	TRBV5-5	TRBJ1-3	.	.	CASSLVGGSGNTIYF	TGTGCCAGCAGCTTGGTCGGGGGATCTGGAAACACCATATATTTT
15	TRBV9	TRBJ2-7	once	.	CASSVGPGESYEQYF	TGTGCCAGCAGCGTAGGGCCGGGGGAAAGCTACGAGCAGTACTTC
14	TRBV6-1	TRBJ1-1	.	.	CASSTKGGGTEAFF	TGTGCCAGCAGTACCAAAGGGGGGGGAACTGAAGCTTTCTTT
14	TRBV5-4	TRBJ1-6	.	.	CASSPGVGDSPLHF	TGTGCCAGCAGCCCGGGAGTGGGGGATTCACCCCTCCACTTT
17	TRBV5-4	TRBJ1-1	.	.	CASSLGGAAGENTEAFF	TGTGCCAGCAGCTTGGGGGGGGCGGCTGGGGAGAACACTGAAGCTTTCTTT
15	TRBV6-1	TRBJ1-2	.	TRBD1	CASSPAAPGGYGYTF	TGTGCCAGCAGCCCTGCAGCCCCAGGGGGCTATGGCTACACCTTC
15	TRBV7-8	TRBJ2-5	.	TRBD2	CASSPGGADQETQYF	TGTGCCAGCAGCCCCGGGGGGGCAGACCAAGAGACCCAGTACTTC
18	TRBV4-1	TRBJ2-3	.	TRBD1	CASSQLLTDRGRSDTQYF	TGCGCCAGCAGCCAACTTCTCACCGACAGGGGGCGCTCAGATACGCAGTATTTT
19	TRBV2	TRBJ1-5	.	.	CAGTRRGARDRLSNQPQHF	TGTGCCGGGACCCGACGGGGGGCCCGGGATCGACTTAGCAATCAGCCCCAGCATTTT
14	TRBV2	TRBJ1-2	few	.	CASSEPGANYGYTF	TGTGCCAGCAGTGAGCCAGGGGCTAACTATGGCTACACCTTC
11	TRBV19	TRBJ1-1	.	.	CASRTGTEAFF	TGTGCCAGCCGTACAGGGACAGAAGCTTTCTTT
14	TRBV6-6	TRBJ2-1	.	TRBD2	CASSYPSGNNEQFF	TGTGCCAGCAGTTACCCTAGCGGGAACAATGAGCAGTTCTTC
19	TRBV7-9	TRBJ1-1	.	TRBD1	CASRPPRQGAGVGWTEAFF	TGTGCCAGCAGGCCGCCCCGACAGGGGGCTGGGGTTGGGTGGACTGAAGCTTTCTTT
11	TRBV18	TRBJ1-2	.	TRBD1	CASSDRGGYTF	TGTGCCAGCTCGGACAGGGGTGGCTACACCTTC
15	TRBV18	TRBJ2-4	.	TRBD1	CASSPPTGGAYIQYF	TGTGCCAGCTCACCACCTACAGGGGGCGCATACATTCAGTACTTC
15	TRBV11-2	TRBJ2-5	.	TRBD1	CASSFRGQKEETQYF	TGTGCCAGCAGCTTCAGGGGGCAGAAGGAAGAGACCCAGTACTTC
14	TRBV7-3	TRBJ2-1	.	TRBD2	CASSLAGVNNEQFF	TGTGCCAGCAGCTTAGCGGGGGTGAACAATGAGCAGTTCTTC
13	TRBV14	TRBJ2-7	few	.	CASSQAVAYEQYF	TGTGCCAGCAGCCAAGCTGTGGCTTACGAGCAGTACTTC
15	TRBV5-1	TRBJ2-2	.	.	CASSLITGDTGELFF	TGCGCCAGCAGCTTGATAACGGGAGACACCGGGGAGCTGTTTTTT
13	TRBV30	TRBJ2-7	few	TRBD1	CASKGTGDQEQYF	TGTGCCTCTAAAGGGACAGGGGACCAGGAGCAGTACTTC
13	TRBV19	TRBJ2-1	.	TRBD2	CASRGGRYNEQFF	TGTGCCAGTAGGGGCGGGAGGTACAATGAGCAGTTCTTC
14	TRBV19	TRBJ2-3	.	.	CASSIGTSTDTQYF	TGTGCCAGTAGTATAGGTACTAGCACAGATACGCAGTATTTT
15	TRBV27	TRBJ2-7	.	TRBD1	CASSKTGGGGYEQYF	TGTGCCAGCAGTAAAACAGGGGGCGGAGGGTACGAGCAGTACTTC
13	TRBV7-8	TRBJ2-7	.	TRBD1	CASSLGEDREQYF	TGTGCCAGCAGCTTAGGTGAGGACAGGGAGCAGTACTTC
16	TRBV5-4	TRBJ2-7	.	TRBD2	CASSRFGSGNSYEQYF	TGTGCCAGCAGCCGGTTCGGGAGCGGGAATTCTTACGAGCAGTACTTC
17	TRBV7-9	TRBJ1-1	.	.	CASSLGGGASFLTEAFF	TGTGCCAGCAGCTTAGGTGGAGGCGCGTCGTTCCTCACTGAAGCTTTCTTT
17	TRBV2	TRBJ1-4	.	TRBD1	CASTNGQGAYQREKLFF	TGTGCCAGCACCAACGGACAGGGGGCTTATCAGCGGGAAAAACTGTTTTTT
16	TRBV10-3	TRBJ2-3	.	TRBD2	CAISGVAGARTDTQYF	TGTGCCATCAGCGGCGTAGCGGGGGCCCGCACAGATACGCAGTATTTT
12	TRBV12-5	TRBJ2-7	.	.	CASGLGVQEQYF	TGTGCTAGTGGCCTCGGGGTTCAGGAGCAGTACTTC